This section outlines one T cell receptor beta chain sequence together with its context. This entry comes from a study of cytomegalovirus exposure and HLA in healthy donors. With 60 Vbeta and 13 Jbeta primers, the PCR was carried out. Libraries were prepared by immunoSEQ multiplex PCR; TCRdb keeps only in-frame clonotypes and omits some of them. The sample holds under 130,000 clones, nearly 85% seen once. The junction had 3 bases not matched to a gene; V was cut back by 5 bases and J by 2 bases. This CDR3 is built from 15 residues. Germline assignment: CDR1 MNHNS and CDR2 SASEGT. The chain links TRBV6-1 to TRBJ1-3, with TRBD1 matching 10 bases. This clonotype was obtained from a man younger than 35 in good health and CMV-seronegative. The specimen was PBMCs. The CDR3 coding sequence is TGTGCCAGCAGTAAGGGACAGGGGCCTGGAAACACCATATATTTT. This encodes CASSKGQGPGNTIYF.